This T cell receptor (beta chain) was retrieved from a study of blood T cell repertoires in COVID-19. In the study overall: T cells, B-cell-depleted T cells, or PBMCs provided the cDNA or gDNA that served as material.

In the original workflow: Scientists estimated how many nucleated cells there were by amplifying reference gene primers. This table comes from immunoSEQ multiplex PCR, and its TCRdb copy is limited to in-frame clones, with some not included. The DNA was the basis for D and trimming; V, J and clone size are from that table. This repertoire shows approximately 300,000 clones, 89% found once; its top ten account for 5.2%. In its sample, this clone was seen many times. Participants' own reports of clinical history determined their cohort assignment. CDR1 and CDR2 (germline): MNHEY, SVGAGI. Trimming shortened V by 0 bases and J by 0 bases, and 9 bases separated the two germline ends. The CDR3 length is 16 residues.

The sequence was obtained from a man aged 55 to 70 who had recovered from COVID-19. Sequencing input: PBMCs or T cells enriched from blood (not recorded which). The chain combines TRBV6-5 with TRBJ1-5; D not resolved. The CDR3 protein is CASSYSGIYSNQPQHF. DNA of the CDR3: TGTGCCAGCAGTTACTCCGGGATCTATAGCAATCAGCCCCAGCATTTT.